This TCR beta chain was identified during a study of a mutant IDH1 vaccine in newly diagnosed glioma. Data came from immunoSEQ multiplex PCR; TCRdb stores just in-frame clones and leaves some out. The table includes about 68,000 clones, roughly 83% detected once. Documented time point: week 35, safety follow-up. Alongside topical imiquimod, each dose of vaccine comprised 300 ug of mutant IDH1 20-mer peptide. This CDR3 is built from 14 residues. Trimming pared 11 bases from V and 0 bases from J, leaving 15 bases between. Germline values: CDR1 SEHNR, CDR2 FQNEAQ (reference sequence). On this clone itself: The antigen remains undetermined.

The material sequenced was PBMCs, taken from a glioma patient whose treatment included an IDH1 peptide vaccine. This chain connects TRBV7-9 to TRBJ2-3, with D possibly being TRBD1 or TRBD2 (6 bases each). The sequence derives from a man aged 18 to 30 with glioma. CDR3 bases: TGTGCCGGGGGGACAAAATCTAGCACAGATACGCAGTATTTT. Amino acid sequence: CAGGTKSSTDTQYF.